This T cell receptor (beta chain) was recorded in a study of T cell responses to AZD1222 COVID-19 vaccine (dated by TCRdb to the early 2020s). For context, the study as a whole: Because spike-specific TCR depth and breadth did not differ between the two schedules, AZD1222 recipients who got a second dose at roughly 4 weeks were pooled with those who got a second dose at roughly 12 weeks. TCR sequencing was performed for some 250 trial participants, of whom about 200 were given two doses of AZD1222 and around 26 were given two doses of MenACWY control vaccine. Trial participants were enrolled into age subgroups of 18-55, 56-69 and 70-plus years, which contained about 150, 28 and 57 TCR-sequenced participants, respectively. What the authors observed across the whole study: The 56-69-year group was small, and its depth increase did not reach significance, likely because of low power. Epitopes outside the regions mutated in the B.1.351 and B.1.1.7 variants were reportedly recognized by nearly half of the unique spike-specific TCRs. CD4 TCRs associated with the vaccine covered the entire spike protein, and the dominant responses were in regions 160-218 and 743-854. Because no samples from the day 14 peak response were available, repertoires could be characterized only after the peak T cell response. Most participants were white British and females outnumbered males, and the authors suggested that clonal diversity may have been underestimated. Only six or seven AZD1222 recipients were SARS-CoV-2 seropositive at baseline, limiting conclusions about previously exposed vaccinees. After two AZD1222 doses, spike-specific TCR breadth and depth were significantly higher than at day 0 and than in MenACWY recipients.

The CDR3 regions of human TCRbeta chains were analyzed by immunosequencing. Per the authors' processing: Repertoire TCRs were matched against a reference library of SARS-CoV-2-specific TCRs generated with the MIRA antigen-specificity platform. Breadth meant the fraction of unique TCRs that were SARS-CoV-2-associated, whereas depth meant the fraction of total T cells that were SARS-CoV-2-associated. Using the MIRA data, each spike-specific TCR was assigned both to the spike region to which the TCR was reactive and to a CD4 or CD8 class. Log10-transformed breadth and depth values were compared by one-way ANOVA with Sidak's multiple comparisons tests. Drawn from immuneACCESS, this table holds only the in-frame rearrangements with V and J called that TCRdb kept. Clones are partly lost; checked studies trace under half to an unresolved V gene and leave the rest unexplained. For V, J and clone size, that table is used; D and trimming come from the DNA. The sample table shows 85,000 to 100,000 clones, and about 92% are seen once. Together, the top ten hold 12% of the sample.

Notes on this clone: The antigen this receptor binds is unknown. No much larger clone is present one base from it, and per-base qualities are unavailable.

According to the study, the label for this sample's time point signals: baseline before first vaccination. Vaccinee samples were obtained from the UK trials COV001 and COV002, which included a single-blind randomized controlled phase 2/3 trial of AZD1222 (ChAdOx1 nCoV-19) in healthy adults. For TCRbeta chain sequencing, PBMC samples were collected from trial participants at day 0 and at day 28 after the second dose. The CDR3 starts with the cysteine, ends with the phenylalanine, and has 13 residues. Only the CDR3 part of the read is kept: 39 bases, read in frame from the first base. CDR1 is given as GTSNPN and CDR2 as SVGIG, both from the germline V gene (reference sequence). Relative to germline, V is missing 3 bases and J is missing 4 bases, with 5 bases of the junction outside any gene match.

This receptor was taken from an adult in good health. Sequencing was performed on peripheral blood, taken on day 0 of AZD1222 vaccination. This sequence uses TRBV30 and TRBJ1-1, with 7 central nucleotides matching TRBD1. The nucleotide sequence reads TGTGCCTGGAGGACTCCAGGGGGCACTGAAGCTTTCTTT. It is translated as CAWRTPGGTEAFF.